This T cell receptor beta chain stems from a study of Graves' ophthalmopathy and Graves' hyperthyroidism. Findings and caveats of the study: Distinction of ophthalmopathy from stable hyperthyroidism by a 13-signature model reached approximately 89% sensitivity and 81.08% specificity.

Deletions cut 4 bases from V and 5 bases from J, with 17 bases between. The CDR3 spans 16 residues. Germline CDR1 and CDR2: MNHEY and SMNVEV (reference sequence). Amplified TCR beta CDR3 regions were obtained using RNA transcripts as template. A first-round RT-PCR used HTBI primers, followed by a second-round multiplex PCR. One entry per CDR3 protein, called by TCRdb with MiXCR from the multiplex PCR reads. This table has 680,000 or so distinct CDR3 sequences, 20% to 25% appearing once. Calling hyperthyroidism stable required that no ophthalmopathy show up within 18 months of follow-up. Enrollment excluded any patients with other autoimmune diseases, uncontrolled infections, pregnancy or lactation. As diagnostic evidence, clinical symptoms, serum thyroxine, TRAb, thyroid ultrasound and orbital computed tomography were relied upon. This clonotype was recorded once. Antigen: not known.

The chain couples TRBV27 to TRBJ2-2; D is possibly TRBD2 (7 bases). This TCR came from a woman aged 18-29 years with stable Graves' hyperthyroidism. Some clones in this sample may be carry-over from other donors' samples. The sequenced sample was peripheral blood. CDR3 sequence reads: CASSSHRGARTGELFF. CDR3 DNA: TGTGCCAGCAGTTCGCATCGGGGGGCGAGGACCGGGGAGCTGTTTTTT.